This TCR beta chain stems from a study of blood T cell repertoires in COVID-19. At the level of the study: Samples taken during acute and convalescent COVID-19 were collected in the United States, Italy and Spain. PBMCs, B-cell-depleted T cells, or T cells were the source of the cDNA or gDNA that made up the material.

Trimming cost V 0 bases and J 0 bases, with 12 bases left between them. Germline V lookup: CDR1 LGHNA, CDR2 YSLEER. The CDR3 covers 17 residues. Authors' data handling: Reference gene primer amplification in the assay estimated nucleated cell counts. Sequencing was performed with immunoSEQ multiplex PCR; in TCRdb, only in-frame clones are kept and a portion is missing. That table supplies the V and J calls and clone size; D and trimming were determined from the DNA. The sample lists over 70,000 clones, almost 85% occurring once. Specimen: peripheral blood. The chain links TRBV4-3 to TRBJ2-1; possibly TRBD2 for D (6 bases). This TCR was recovered from a man aged 55-75 years with acute or convalescent COVID-19. The CDR3 is CASSQDPGGSSYNEQFF. The CDR3 DNA reads as TGCGCCAGCAGCCAAGATCCAGGAGGGAGCTCCTACAATGAGCAGTTCTTC.